Following are 8 T cell receptor beta chains from one sample sequenced in a study of OX40 agonist ivuxolimab in advanced cancers. The assay was immunoSEQ multiplex PCR, and TCRdb's table has in-frame clones only and misses some. The sample lists 60,000 to 75,000 clones; approximately 92% were seen once. The specimen comprised CD4+ or CD8+ T cells sorted from blood, sampled in a trial of the OX40 agonist ivuxolimab. The receptors derive from an adult with an advanced solid tumor such as melanoma, head and neck, liver or kidney cancer.

V usage is TRBV5-6 and J usage is TRBJ2-1; D call uncertain. The CDR3 runs to 15 residues. In germline, CDR1 is SGHDT, CDR2 YYEEEE. V was trimmed by 3 bases and J by 2 bases, leaving 12 bases between them. The CDR3 sequence is CASSWGWTTYNEQFF. The CDR3 DNA reads as TGTGCCAGCAGCTGGGGATGGACCACCTACAATGAGCAGTTCTTC.

The chain combines TRBV7-2 with TRBJ2-5, with TRBD2 matching 13 bases. Germline V CDR1 and CDR2: SGHTA, FQGNSA. Trimming removed 5 bases from V and 5 bases from J; junction bases left unmatched: 5. The CDR3 extends over 15 amino acids. CDR3 loop: CASSILAGGRETQYF. The CDR3 DNA reads TGTGCCAGCAGCATACTAGCGGGAGGGCGGGAGACCCAGTACTTC.

The chain uses TRBV30 and TRBJ2-2, with TRBD1 matching 8 bases. The CDR3 length is 17 residues. After removal of 1 base from V and 0 bases from J, the junction contained 7 bases not matched to a gene. Looked up from germline, CDR1 is GTSNPN and CDR2 is SVGIG (reference sequence). CDR3 region: CAWSAPGQGANTGELFF. The CDR3 coding sequence is TGTGCCTGGAGTGCCCCTGGACAGGGCGCGAACACCGGGGAGCTGTTTTTT.

This chain joins TRBV9 and TRBJ2-3, with 10 bases identical to TRBD2. Losses at the gene ends were 0 bases for V and 4 bases for J; bases not matched to a gene: 2. CDR3 length: 15 amino acids. The germline CDR1 and CDR2 sequences are SGDLS and YYNGEE. The CDR3 coding sequence is TGTGCCAGCAGCGTAGGAAGCGGGAGGGCAGATACGCAGTATTTT. Its translation is CASSVGSGRADTQYF.

The chain joins TRBV6-5 to TRBJ1-2, with TRBD1 matching over 7 bases. CDR1 is MNHEY, CDR2 SVGAGI, per germline. This CDR3 is built from 14 residues. The V and J ends lost 6 bases and 3 bases, in that order; junction bases with no gene match: 7. As DNA, the CDR3 is TGTGCCAGCAGGCAGGGGGGATTTGACTATGGCTACACCTTC. Protein: CASRQGGFDYGYTF.

This clone was picked up a small number of times. The rearrangement joins TRBV6-1 to TRBJ1-6, with 7 bases aligning to TRBD1. Looked up from germline, CDR1 is MNHNS and CDR2 is SASEGT. The V segment lost 4 bases and the J segment 8 bases; nucleotides outside the gene matches: 5. The CDR3 has 14 residues. The CDR3 loop reads CASSGQGVHSPLHF. In DNA form, the CDR3 reads TGTGCCAGCAGTGGACAGGGAGTGCATTCACCCCTCCACTTT.

This clone was detected once. The chain recombines TRBV7-4 with TRBJ2-1; TRBD1 might be the D (5 bases). The CDR3 loop spans 14 amino acids. The V and J ends lost 4 bases and 6 bases respectively, with 13 bases between them. CDR1 is SGHVT, CDR2 SQSDAQ, per germline. CDR3 sequence (DNA): TGTGCCAGCAGCTCGTACCAGGGTATCAATGAGCAGTTCTTC. It is translated as CASSSYQGINEQFF. Full variable domain (rest looked up from reference TRBV7-4 and TRBJ2-1): GAGVSQSPRYKVAKRGRDVALRCDSISGHVTLYWYRQTLGQGSEVLTYSQSDAQRDKSGRPSGRFSAERPERSVSTLKIQRTEQGDSAVYLCASSSYQGINEQFFGPGTRLTVL.

The V call is TRBV11-2, the J call TRBJ1-2; no firm D call. This CDR3 region has 13 residues. Trimming left V 2 bases short and J 6 bases short, with 10 bases between. CDR1 SGHAT and CDR2 FQNNGV come from the germline V gene. The CDR3 sequence is CASSLQVWDGYTF. As DNA, the CDR3 is TGTGCCAGCAGCTTACAGGTCTGGGATGGCTACACCTTC.